A selection of T cell receptor beta chains follows, all from one sample in a study of shared clonotypes between healthy human individuals. Generated by immunoSEQ multiplex PCR, the TCRdb table keeps only in-frame clones and is missing some. The sample contains 650,000 to 800,000 clones, roughly two thirds of which appear only once. The sample comprised memory CD4+ T cells sorted from blood. These TCRs come from a woman in her 30s in good health. CDR3s include the opening cysteine and the closing phenylalanine or tryptophan. Fields, in order: CDR3 length, J gene, V gene, CDR3 protein.

cdr3_length: 15; j_call: TRBJ1-2; v_call: TRBV11-2; cdr3_aa: CASSPFGGTNYGYTF
cdr3_length: 14; j_call: TRBJ1-2; v_call: TRBV25-1; cdr3_aa: CASSEWGGGYGYTF
cdr3_length: 16; j_call: TRBJ2-6; v_call: TRBV19; cdr3_aa: CASREGRSSGANVLTF
cdr3_length: 11; j_call: TRBJ2-5; v_call: TRBV28; cdr3_aa: CASRSWETQYF
cdr3_length: 14; j_call: TRBJ1-4; v_call: TRBV30; cdr3_aa: CAWMDEGGTEKLFF
cdr3_length: 15; j_call: TRBJ2-1; v_call: TRBV6-5; cdr3_aa: CASSYDRGRVNEQFF
cdr3_length: 13; j_call: TRBJ1-5; v_call: TRBV7-2; cdr3_aa: CASSTQARQPQHF
cdr3_length: 14; j_call: TRBJ2-7; v_call: TRBV12-5; cdr3_aa: CASGPSDRDDEQYF
cdr3_length: 16; j_call: TRBJ1-2; v_call: TRBV19; cdr3_aa: CASSIRTGAVGYGYTF
cdr3_length: 17; j_call: TRBJ2-3; v_call: TRBV27; cdr3_aa: CASSFSRLAGSTDTQYF
cdr3_length: 16; j_call: TRBJ1-2; v_call: TRBV6-6; cdr3_aa: CATINTGGVGYYGYTF
cdr3_length: 14; j_call: TRBJ1-2; v_call: TRBV2; cdr3_aa: CASSERGSNYGYTF
cdr3_length: 15; j_call: TRBJ2-5; v_call: TRBV9; cdr3_aa: CASNVASGRQETQYF
cdr3_length: 13; j_call: TRBJ1-1; v_call: TRBV19; cdr3_aa: CASSIQVRGEAFF
cdr3_length: 13; j_call: TRBJ2-5; v_call: TRBV2; cdr3_aa: CASSEVPGETQYF
cdr3_length: 15; j_call: TRBJ2-3; v_call: TRBV19; cdr3_aa: CASSIRTSGSDTQYF
cdr3_length: 15; j_call: TRBJ1-4; v_call: TRBV11-2; cdr3_aa: CASSRIGDTNEKLFF
cdr3_length: 16; j_call: TRBJ2-7; v_call: TRBV5-1; cdr3_aa: CASSFGVPPGLYEQYF
cdr3_length: 17; j_call: TRBJ1-1; v_call: TRBV5-8; cdr3_aa: CASSLTGHPGRDTEAFF
cdr3_length: 14; j_call: TRBJ1-6; v_call: TRBV13; cdr3_aa: CASSSGQDYSPLHF
cdr3_length: 14; j_call: TRBJ2-5; v_call: TRBV29-1; cdr3_aa: CSVELADTQETQYF
cdr3_length: 14; j_call: TRBJ1-1; v_call: TRBV13; cdr3_aa: CASSKETVVTEAFF
cdr3_length: 13; j_call: TRBJ2-7; v_call: TRBV28; cdr3_aa: CASSPGRVGEQYF
cdr3_length: 10; j_call: TRBJ2-7; v_call: TRBV7-2; cdr3_aa: CASRFYRGYF
cdr3_length: 13; j_call: TRBJ1-1; v_call: TRBV10-2; cdr3_aa: CASLGGRASEAFF
cdr3_length: 15; j_call: TRBJ2-7; v_call: TRBV2; cdr3_aa: CASSEEGQGMGEQYF
cdr3_length: 13; j_call: TRBJ1-1; v_call: TRBV15; cdr3_aa: CATSRGDSSLYFF
cdr3_length: 14; j_call: TRBJ2-2; v_call: TRBV7-9; cdr3_aa: CASSWAGGTGELFF
cdr3_length: 13; j_call: TRBJ1-5; v_call: TRBV28; cdr3_aa: CASSPPGNQPQHF
cdr3_length: 13; j_call: TRBJ1-4; v_call: TRBV18; cdr3_aa: CASSPGLGEKLFF
cdr3_length: 16; j_call: TRBJ2-2; v_call: TRBV5-1; cdr3_aa: CASSLEGSGLAGELFF
cdr3_length: 14; j_call: TRBJ2-5; v_call: TRBV11-2; cdr3_aa: CASSLGTGVETQYF
cdr3_length: 15; j_call: TRBJ1-1; v_call: TRBV18; cdr3_aa: CASSPTTGLNTEAFF
cdr3_length: 13; j_call: TRBJ2-5; v_call: TRBV29-1; cdr3_aa: CSVDRDSQETQYF
cdr3_length: 20; j_call: TRBJ2-2; v_call: TRBV19; cdr3_aa: CAAGPAGTTSGRTYTGELFF
cdr3_length: 17; j_call: TRBJ1-1; v_call: TRBV5-6; cdr3_aa: CASSLRTDAFMNTEAFF
cdr3_length: 21; j_call: TRBJ2-4; v_call: TRBV4-1; cdr3_aa: CASSQEAGTSAFRPAKNIQYF
cdr3_length: 12; j_call: TRBJ2-7; v_call: TRBV28; cdr3_aa: CASRASSYEQYF
cdr3_length: 15; j_call: TRBJ2-1; v_call: TRBV7-2; cdr3_aa: CASRRAPSSYNEQFF
cdr3_length: 14; j_call: TRBJ1-2; v_call: TRBV28; cdr3_aa: CASSLDTSRGGYTF
cdr3_length: 17; j_call: TRBJ2-5; v_call: TRBV27; cdr3_aa: CASSLLAGVGVGETQYF
cdr3_length: 16; j_call: TRBJ1-5; v_call: TRBV28; cdr3_aa: CASSLPGQGARQPQHF